This T cell receptor beta chain was recorded in a study of graft-versus-host responses after intestinal transplantation. The repertoire was sequenced with immunoSEQ multiplex PCR; TCRdb's copy has only in-frame clones and lacks some. Of 80,000 to 100,000 clones listed, more than 85% are singletons. Worth noting for this clone: Its specificity is not known.

V was trimmed by 6 bases and J by 4 bases, leaving 9 bases between them. Germline values: CDR1 MNHEY, CDR2 SVGAGI. The CDR3 loop spans 13 amino acids. This TCR came from a human donor who received an intestinal transplant. The source material was unstimulated CD4+ T cells sorted from spleen or lymph node cells, sampled before intestinal transplant. The V call is TRBV6-5, the J call TRBJ2-2; the D gene is possibly TRBD1 (5 bases). The CDR3 sequence: CASSQRGTGELFF. CDR3 nucleotide sequence: TGTGCCAGCAGCCAAAGGGGCACCGGGGAGCTGTTTTTT.